This T cell receptor (beta chain) was profiled in a study of T cells after posttransplantation cyclophosphamide. Overall study results and limits: After PTCy, TRB diversity resembled that of CNI/methotrexate controls. TRB overlap between skin or GI tissue T cells and blood was limited. Donor-recipient repertoire similarity was low at 1-2 months, rising over year one.

The naive gate required viable CD3+CD4+ or CD3+CD8+ cells with CCR7+CD45RA+CD45RO-CD95-CD27+CD28+ phenotype. On the day of bone marrow donation, the related graft donor provided peripheral blood. Clones were sequenced by immunoSEQ multiplex PCR, and TCRdb holds only the in-frame ones, with some missing. The sample yields about 16,000 clones, 94% seen once. The length of the CDR3 is 14 residues. With 6 bases clipped from V and 5 bases from J, the junction kept 8 bases outside the gene matches. Germline assignment: CDR1 KGHSH and CDR2 LQKENI. On this clone: Antigen: not known.

The rearrangement joins TRBV18 to TRBJ1-1; TRBD1 aligns across 8 bases. This receptor was taken from a woman aged 45 to 65 in good health and a related stem cell transplant donor. The specimen sequenced was naive CD4+ T cells sorted from blood. CDR3 bases: TGTGCCAGCTCGGAGAGACAGGGGAGGACTGAAGCTTTCTTT. Protein: CASSERQGRTEAFF.